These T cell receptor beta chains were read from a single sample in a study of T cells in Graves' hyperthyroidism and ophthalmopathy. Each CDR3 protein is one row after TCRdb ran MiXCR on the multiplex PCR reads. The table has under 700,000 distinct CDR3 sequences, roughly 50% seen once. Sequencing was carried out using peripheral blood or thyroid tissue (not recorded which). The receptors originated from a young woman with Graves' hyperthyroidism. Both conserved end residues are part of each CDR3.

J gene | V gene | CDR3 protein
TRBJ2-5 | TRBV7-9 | CASTGTGGDGTQYF
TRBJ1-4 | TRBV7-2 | CASSFWGGGEKLFF
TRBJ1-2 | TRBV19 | CASSTRGDKSFWDYGYTF
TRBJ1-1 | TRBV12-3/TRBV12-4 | CASSSGRQNTEAFF
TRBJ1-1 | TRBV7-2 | CASSPPSRTGWTEAFF
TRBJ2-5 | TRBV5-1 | CASSLAAGLGLETQYF
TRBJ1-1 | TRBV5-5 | CASSAGQGTVEAFF
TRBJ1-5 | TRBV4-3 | CASSQGNRLGNQPQHF
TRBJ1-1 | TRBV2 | CASRTGAGEAFF
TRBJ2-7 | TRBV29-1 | CSVDGTGDESYEQYF
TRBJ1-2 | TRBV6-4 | CASSDPGLAGTF
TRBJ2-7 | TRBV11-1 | CASKTKQGAYEQYF
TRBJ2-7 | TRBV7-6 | CASSPPGTGGSYEQYF
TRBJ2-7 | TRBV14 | CASSHVWDRVTYEQYF
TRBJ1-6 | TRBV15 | CATSSYSKTNPLHF
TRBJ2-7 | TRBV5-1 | CASSTTRASYEQYF
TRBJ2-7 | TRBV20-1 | CSARREEQYF
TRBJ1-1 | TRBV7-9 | CASSQSSPNTEAFF
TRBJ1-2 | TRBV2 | CASSYGKGGRGYTF
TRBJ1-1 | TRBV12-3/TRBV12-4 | CASRQTGVLNTEAFF
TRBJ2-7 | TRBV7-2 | CASSLRAPSGRYEQYF
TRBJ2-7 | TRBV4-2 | CASSQLDTSSYEQYF
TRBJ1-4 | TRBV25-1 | CASKSTGIREKLFF
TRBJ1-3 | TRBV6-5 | CASSTGAPGNTIYF
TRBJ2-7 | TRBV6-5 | CASSLGERRGHEQYF
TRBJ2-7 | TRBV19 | CASSISGSYEQYF
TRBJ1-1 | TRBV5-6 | CASSLAGGAEAFF
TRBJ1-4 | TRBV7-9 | CASSFEGKLDEKLFF
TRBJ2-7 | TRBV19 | CASSIAGDHEQYF
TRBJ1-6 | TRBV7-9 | CASSQRDRNNSPLHF
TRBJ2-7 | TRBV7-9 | CASSQGTQGTLEQYF
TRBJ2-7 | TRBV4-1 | CASSPEDNEQYF
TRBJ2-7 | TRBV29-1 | CSAVTGTGGYEQYF
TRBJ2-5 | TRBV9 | CASSVVRTGETQYF
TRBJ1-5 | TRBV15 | CATSSLLGISNQPQHF
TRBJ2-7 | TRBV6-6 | CASLHGGEQYF
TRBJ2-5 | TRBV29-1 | CSVRGVQETQYF
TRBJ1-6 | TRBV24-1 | CATNDGSGTVVRSPLHF
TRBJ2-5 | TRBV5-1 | CASSAGDNQETQYF
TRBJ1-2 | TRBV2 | CASSRDRSAYGYTF
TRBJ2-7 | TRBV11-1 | CDRGAWEQYF
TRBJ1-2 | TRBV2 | CASKHREDYGYTF
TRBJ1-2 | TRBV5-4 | CASIRGGWYGYTF
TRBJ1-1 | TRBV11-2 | CASSFSRLANTEAFF
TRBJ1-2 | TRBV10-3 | CASSYGQGLLGYTF
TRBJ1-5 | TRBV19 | CASWTGSNQPQHF
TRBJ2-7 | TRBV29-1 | CSVEDPQGNGEQYF
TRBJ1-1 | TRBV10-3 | CAISDRGDLNTEAFF
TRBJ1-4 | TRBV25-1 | CASSADTGLAGNEKLFF
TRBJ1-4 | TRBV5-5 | CASSSLWGSNEKLFF
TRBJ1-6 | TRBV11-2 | CASSLGAGTDNSPLHF
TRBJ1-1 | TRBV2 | CASSVGTEAFF
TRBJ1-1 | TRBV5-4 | CASSLRLGTGTLNTEAFF
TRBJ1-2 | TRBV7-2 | CASSLATAGGNGGYTF
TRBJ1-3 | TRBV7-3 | CASSRGDDTIYF
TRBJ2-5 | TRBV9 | CASSVTAGQYQETQYF
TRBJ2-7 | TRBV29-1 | CSARANQGGGYEQYF
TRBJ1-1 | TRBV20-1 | CSARELDVRNTEAFF
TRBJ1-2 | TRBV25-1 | CASVEPGQADGYTF